One and the same sample provided the 11 T cell receptor beta chains below, sequenced in a study of CD4+ T cells in melanoma. Method: immunoSEQ multiplex PCR; TCRdb's copy keeps in-frame clones and lacks some. Of approximately 14,000 clones in the sample, approximately 72% were seen once. The sample was cells from a culture (not recorded whether cultured in vitro). The receptors here all came from a human donor with melanoma.

The CDR3 region has the DNA TGTGCCAGCAGAGGAAAGGACCGAGATAATTCACCCCTCCACTTT. This codes for CASRGKDRDNSPLHF. The V gene is TRBV6-5, the J gene TRBJ1-6; D not resolved. The CDR3 has 15 amino acids. CDR1 and CDR2 (germline): MNHEY, SVGAGI. V was trimmed by 6 bases and J by 5 bases, leaving 14 bases between them.

The chain recombines TRBV9 with TRBJ1-3; a possible D gene is TRBD1 (6 bases). Trimming left V 0 bases short and J 2 bases short, with 12 bases between. This CDR3 comprises 16 residues. Germline V gene data show CDR1 as SGDLS and CDR2 as YYNGEE. CDR3 in DNA: TGTGCCAGCAGCGTAGCCTTAGGGGGGACTGGAAACACCATATATTTT. Translated, it gives CASSVALGGTGNTIYF.

This clone occurred once. The chain is built from TRBV11-3 and TRBJ1-3; D gene uncertain. This CDR3 has 14 residues. CDR1 and CDR2 from the germline V gene are SGHNT and YENEEA. Trimming cost V 4 bases and J 0 bases, with 7 bases left between them. CDR3 nucleotide sequence: TGTGCCAGCAGCTCTATTACCTCTGGAAACACCATATATTTT. Translating gives CASSSITSGNTIYF.

The chain carries TRBV19 and TRBJ2-5; D might be TRBD2 (6 bases). The germline CDR1 and CDR2 sequences are LNHDA and SQIVND (reference sequence). Trimming cost V 6 bases and J 5 bases, with 7 bases left between them. The CDR3 is made up of 11 amino acids. CDR3 amino acids: CASRGGETQYF. The CDR3 nucleotides are TGTGCCAGTAGAGGAGGGGAGACCCAGTACTTC.

The chain employs TRBV4-2 and TRBJ2-5; the match to TRBD1 covers 9 bases. This CDR3 is built from 16 residues. The V and J ends lost 3 bases and 7 bases, in that order; junction bases with no gene match: 12. Germline-derived CDR1 and CDR2 are LGHNA and YNFKEQ. The CDR3 spells CASSHGRDRVMATQYF. Written as DNA, the CDR3 is TGTGCCAGCAGCCACGGGCGGGACAGGGTGATGGCGACCCAGTACTTC.

CDR3 region: CASSPREGQPQHF. DNA of the CDR3: TGTGCCAGCAGCCCCAGGGAGGGTCAGCCCCAGCATTTT. The chain uses TRBV6-5 and TRBJ1-5, with D perhaps TRBD1 (5 bases). Trimming took off 6 bases at V and 6 bases at J, with 12 bases between the two ends. Germline V gene sequence: CDR1 MNHEY, CDR2 SVGAGI. The CDR3 sequence is 13 residues long.

This clone occurred a few times. This sequence joins TRBV5-1 and TRBJ1-2; tentative D call: TRBD1 (5 bases). Trimming shortened V by 1 base and J by 6 bases, and 7 bases separated the two germline ends. Germline loops: CDR1 SGHRS, CDR2 YFSETQ. CDR3 size: 12 residues. DNA for the CDR3: TGCGCCAGCAGCTTGTCAGGGCATGGCTACACCTTC. Translation gives CASSLSGHGYTF.

This rearrangement joins TRBV27 to TRBJ1-1; 7 bases are a match to TRBD1. The CDR3 loop spans 14 amino acids. Germline V gene data show CDR1 as MNHEY and CDR2 as SMNVEV (reference sequence). The junction had 3 bases not matched to a gene; V was cut back by 1 base and J by 4 bases. The CDR3 is CASSLYPGGTEAFF. The CDR3 DNA follows: TGTGCCAGCAGTTTATACCCAGGGGGCACTGAAGCTTTCTTT.

This clone was found a few times. This chain uses TRBV6-5 with TRBJ1-5; 8 bases line up with TRBD1. J was trimmed by 7 bases and V by 5 bases; bases with no gene match: 10. The CDR3 spans 15 residues. In germline, CDR1 is MNHEY, CDR2 SVGAGI. For the CDR3, the DNA is TGTGCCAGCAGTACGACAGGGGAAGGAGTCCAGCCCCAGCATTTT. It codes for CASSTTGEGVQPQHF.

V usage is TRBV5-1 and J usage is TRBJ2-1; 7 positions match TRBD1. CDR1 is SGHRS, CDR2 YFSETQ, per germline. The ends lost 3 bases at V and 5 bases at J; junction bases unmatched: 14. The length of the CDR3 is 17 residues. This CDR3 is CASSSNPPGQRDNEQFF. CDR3 nucleotides: TGCGCCAGCAGCTCAAACCCGCCGGGACAGCGAGACAATGAGCAGTTCTTC.

This chain joins TRBV5-5 and TRBJ1-1; D is possibly TRBD1 (5 bases). The germline CDR1 and CDR2 sequences are SGHKS and YYEKEE (reference sequence). There are 13 residues in the CDR3. The germline V and J ends were trimmed by 2 bases and 7 bases, with 12 bases remaining between them. CDR3 in DNA: TGTGCCAGCAGCTTTTCAGGGATGGGTGAAGCTTTCTTT. Amino acids: CASSFSGMGEAFF.